These 16 T cell receptor beta chains were sequenced from one sample in a study of Graves' ophthalmopathy and Graves' hyperthyroidism. Amplification from RNA transcripts yielded the TCR beta CDR3 regions. HTBI-primed first-round RT-PCR preceded second-round multiplex PCR. From the multiplex PCR reads, TCRdb called clonotypes with MiXCR, one entry per CDR3 protein. This sample yields about 700,000 distinct CDR3 sequences, of which around 40% are seen a single time; 40% to 45% belongs to the top ten. Sequenced sample: peripheral blood. These receptors were obtained from an adult man with Graves' ophthalmopathy.

The chain is built from TRBV2 and TRBJ2-7; tentatively, D is TRBD1 (6 bases). Germline loops: CDR1 SNHLY, CDR2 FYNNEI. Trimming removed 5 bases from V and 7 bases from J, with 15 bases in between. The CDR3 loop spans 13 amino acids. The CDR3 here is CASSYSNRGEQYF. The CDR3 nucleotides read TGTGCCAGCAGTTACTCGAATAGGGGGGAGCAGTACTTC.

V and J are TRBV15 and TRBJ1-2; the D gene is possibly TRBD1 (5 bases). In germline, CDR1 is LNHNV, CDR2 YYDKDF (reference sequence). The CDR3 consists of 14 residues. Trimming cost V 3 bases and J 4 bases, with 12 bases left between them. The CDR3 sequence: CATSSLTVLYGYTF. In nucleotides, the CDR3 is TGTGCCACCAGCAGCTTGACAGTTCTCTATGGCTACACCTTC.

Turning to this clonotype: A much larger clone lies one base from this, so it may be a read error. This rearrangement joins TRBV24-1 to TRBJ2-5; D call uncertain. The germline CDR1 and CDR2 sequences are KGHDR and SFDVKD. This CDR3 comprises 14 residues. The V end lost 12 bases, the J end lost 0 bases, and 16 bases lay between the germline ends. The CDR3 nucleotides read TGTGCCGCCGGAACCAGGTCGGACCAAGAGACCCAGTACTTC. The encoded protein is CAAGTRSDQETQYF.

This chain joins TRBV24-1 and TRBJ2-2; 10 bases agree with TRBD1. Germline V gene lookup returns CDR1 KGHDR and CDR2 SFDVKD. V lost 7 bases, J lost 4 bases, and 2 bases stayed unmatched. The CDR3 runs to 14 residues. CDR3 residues: CATRGQGITGELFF. The CDR3 bases are TGTGCCACCAGGGGACAGGGGATCACCGGGGAGCTGTTTTTT.

The chain combines TRBV20-1 with TRBJ1-6; D is ambiguous. Germline values: CDR1 DFQATT, CDR2 SNEGSKA (reference sequence). The length of the CDR3 is 14 residues. Trimming shortened V by 6 bases and J by 7 bases, and 16 bases separated the two germline ends. The CDR3: CSASRARQNSPLHF. The CDR3 DNA sequence: TGCAGTGCGAGCCGGGCACGGCAAAATTCACCCCTCCACTTT.

This clonotype turned up a few times. The genes are TRBV7-9 and TRBJ2-7; D remains unclear. Trimming left V 1 base short and J 2 bases short, with 9 bases between. Looked up from germline, CDR1 is SEHNR and CDR2 is FQNEAQ (reference sequence). The CDR3 length is 14 residues. The chain's CDR3 is CASSLEDATYEQYF. In DNA form, the CDR3 reads TGTGCCAGCAGCTTAGAGGACGCCACCTACGAGCAGTACTTC.

This rearrangement joins TRBV2 to TRBJ1-3, with TRBD1 as a possible D gene (6 bases). In germline, CDR1 is SNHLY, CDR2 FYNNEI. V was clipped by 4 bases and J by 4 bases, with 20 bases between them. The CDR3 is 17 amino acids. This chain's CDR3 is CASSARGEIYRGNTIYF. As DNA, the CDR3 is TGTGCCAGCAGTGCAAGGGGGGAGATTTACCGGGGAAACACCATATATTTT.

This chain links TRBV5-1 with TRBJ1-1; no definite D call. Between the trimmed V and J ends, which lost 1 base and 10 bases, there was a span of 14 bases. CDR1 SGHRS and CDR2 YFSETQ come from the germline V gene. This CDR3 is 13 amino acids long. DNA of the CDR3: TGCGCCAGCAGCTTGAGTTCCGGGGAGGGAGCTTTCTTT. Translated, it gives CASSLSSGEGAFF.

This clonotype was recorded only once. V and J are TRBV7-9 and TRBJ2-5, with unresolved D. Germline V gives CDR1 SEHNR, CDR2 FQNEAQ (reference sequence). The germline V and J ends were trimmed by 5 bases and 5 bases, with 15 bases remaining between them. The CDR3 covers 14 residues. CDR3 protein: CASSNGWSVETQYF. CDR3 DNA: TGTGCCAGCAGCAATGGATGGTCGGTGGAGACCCAGTACTTC.

V and J are TRBV29-1 and TRBJ1-2; 9 bases match TRBD1. CDR1 is SQVTM and CDR2 is ANQGSEA in the germline V gene. The J segment lost 7 bases and the V segment lost 6 bases, leaving 9 bases of the junction unmatched. The CDR3 covers 13 residues. The CDR3 region is CSVGHRGRIGYTF. DNA of the CDR3: TGCAGCGTCGGACACAGGGGGCGCATTGGCTACACCTTC.

This clonotype was counted a few times. The genes are TRBV6-1 and TRBJ2-5; no reliable D call. V was trimmed by 5 bases and J by 2 bases, leaving 12 bases between them. Germline lookup yields CDR1 MNHNS and CDR2 SASEGT. The CDR3 loop spans 14 amino acids. CDR3 nucleotides: TGTGCCAGCAGTCCGTCAGAAGTTCAAGAGACCCAGTACTTC. It encodes CASSPSEVQETQYF.

This sequence joins TRBV4-3 and TRBJ2-3; the match to TRBD1 covers 8 bases. Germline V lookup: CDR1 LGHNA, CDR2 YSLEER. Trimming took 4 bases from V and 3 from J; bases not matched to a gene: 6. This CDR3 comprises 15 residues. In DNA form, the CDR3 reads TGCGCCAGCAGCCCAACCAGGGGGCAAACAGATACGCAGTATTTT. Its translation is CASSPTRGQTDTQYF.

V and J are TRBV2 and TRBJ1-1; 7 positions agree with TRBD1. Germline V gene data show CDR1 as SNHLY and CDR2 as FYNNEI. J was trimmed by 10 bases and V by 2 bases; bases with no gene match: 7. This CDR3 contains 13 residues. Here the CDR3 reads CASSEWDSRGAFF. The CDR3 region has the DNA TGTGCCAGCAGTGAATGGGACAGCCGCGGAGCTTTCTTT. Based on the CDR3 plus reference TRBV2 and TRBJ1-1, the full variable domain is EPEVTQTPSHQVTQMGQEVILRCVPISNHLYFYWYRQILGQKVEFLVSFYNNEISEKSEIFDDQFSVERPDGSNFTLKIRSTKLEDSAMYFCASSEWDSRGAFFGQGTRLTVV.

This clonotype came up many times. The chain links TRBV11-3 to TRBJ2-7; no firm D call. Trimming left V 6 bases short and J 6 bases short, with 12 bases between. Germline CDR1 SGHNT, CDR2 YENEEA. The CDR3 totals 12 residues. DNA of the CDR3: TGTGCCAGCAGTCGGGTCGCGAGCGAGCAGTACTTC. It yields the protein CASSRVASEQYF.

The chain couples TRBV5-4 to TRBJ2-7; perhaps TRBD1 as D (5 bases). This CDR3 is 15 amino acids long. Trimming left V 2 bases short and J 3 bases short, with 15 bases between. Germline V CDR1 and CDR2: SGHNT, YYREEE (reference sequence). This CDR3 reads CASSFEQGPIYEQYF. The CDR3 region has the DNA TGTGCCAGCAGCTTTGAGCAGGGTCCCATCTACGAGCAGTACTTC.

This chain joins TRBV29-1 and TRBJ2-7; 10 bases fit TRBD1. J gave up 3 bases and V 3 bases, and 8 bases lay outside the gene matches. The CDR3 runs to 15 residues. CDR1 and CDR2 (germline): SQVTM, ANQGSEA. CDR3 residues: CSVEARDRGNYEQYF. The CDR3 DNA follows: TGCAGCGTTGAGGCCCGGGACAGGGGAAACTACGAGCAGTACTTC.